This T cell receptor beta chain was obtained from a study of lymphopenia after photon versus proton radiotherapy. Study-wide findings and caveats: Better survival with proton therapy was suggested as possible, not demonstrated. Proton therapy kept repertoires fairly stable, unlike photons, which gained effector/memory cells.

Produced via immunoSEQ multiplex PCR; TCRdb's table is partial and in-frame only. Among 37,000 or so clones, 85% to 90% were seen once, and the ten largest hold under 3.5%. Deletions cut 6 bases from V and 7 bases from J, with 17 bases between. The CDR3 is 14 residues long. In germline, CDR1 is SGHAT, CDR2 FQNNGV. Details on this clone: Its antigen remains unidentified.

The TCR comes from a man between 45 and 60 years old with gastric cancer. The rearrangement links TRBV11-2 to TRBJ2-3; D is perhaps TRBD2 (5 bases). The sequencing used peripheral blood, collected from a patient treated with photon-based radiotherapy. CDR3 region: CASRDRRRQNTQYF. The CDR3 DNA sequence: TGTGCCAGCAGAGATCGGAGGCGTCAAAATACGCAGTATTTT. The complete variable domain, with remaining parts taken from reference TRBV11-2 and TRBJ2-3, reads EAGVAQSPRYKIIEKRQSVAFWCNPISGHATLYWYQQILGQGPKLLIQFQNNGVVDDSQLPKDRFSAERLKGVDSTLKIQPAKLEDSAVYLCASRDRRRQNTQYFGPGTRLTVL.